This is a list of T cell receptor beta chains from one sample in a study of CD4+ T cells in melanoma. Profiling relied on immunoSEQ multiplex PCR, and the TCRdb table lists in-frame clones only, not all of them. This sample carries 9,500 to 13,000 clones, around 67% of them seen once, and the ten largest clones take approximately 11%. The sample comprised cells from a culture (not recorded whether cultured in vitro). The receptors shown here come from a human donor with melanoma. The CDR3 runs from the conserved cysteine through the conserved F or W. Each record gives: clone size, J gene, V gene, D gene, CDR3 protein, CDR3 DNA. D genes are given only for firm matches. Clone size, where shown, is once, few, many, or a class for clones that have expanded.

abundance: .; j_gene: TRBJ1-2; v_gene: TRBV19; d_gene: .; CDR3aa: CASSGQVDGYTF; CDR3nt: TGTGCCAGTAGTGGTCAGGTCGATGGCTACACCTTC
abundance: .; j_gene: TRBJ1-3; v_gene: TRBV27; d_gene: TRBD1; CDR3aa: CASSLSGGGNTIYF; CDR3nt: TGTGCCAGCAGCCTTTCAGGGGGTGGAAACACCATATATTTT
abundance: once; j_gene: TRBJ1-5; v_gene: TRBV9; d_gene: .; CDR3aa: CASSVGVGNQPQHF; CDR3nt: TGTGCCAGCAGCGTTGGGGTCGGGAATCAGCCCCAGCATTTT
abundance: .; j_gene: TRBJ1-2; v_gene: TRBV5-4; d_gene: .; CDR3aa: CASSLPGKRNYGYTF; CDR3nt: TGTGCCAGCAGCTTGCCAGGGAAGCGTAACTATGGCTACACCTTC
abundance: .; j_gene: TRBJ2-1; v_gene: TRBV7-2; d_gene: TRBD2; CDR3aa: CASSPSGVTYNEQFF; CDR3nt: TGTGCCAGCAGCCCTAGCGGGGTCACCTACAATGAGCAGTTCTTC
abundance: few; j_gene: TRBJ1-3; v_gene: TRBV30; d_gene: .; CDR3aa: CAWSVSRGNTIYF; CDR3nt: TGTGCCTGGAGTGTAAGCCGTGGAAACACCATATATTTT
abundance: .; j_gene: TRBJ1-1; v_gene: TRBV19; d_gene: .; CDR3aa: CASQTGNTEAFF; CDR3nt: TGTGCCAGCCAGACGGGGAACACTGAAGCTTTCTTT
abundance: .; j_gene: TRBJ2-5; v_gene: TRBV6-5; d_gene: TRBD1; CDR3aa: CASRRTRGTAETQYF; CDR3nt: TGTGCCAGCAGGCGTACTCGTGGGACAGCTGAGACCCAGTACTTC
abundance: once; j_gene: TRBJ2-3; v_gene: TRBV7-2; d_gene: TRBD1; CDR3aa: CASSVWTGIADTQYF; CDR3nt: TGTGCCAGCAGCGTCTGGACAGGGATTGCAGATACGCAGTATTTT
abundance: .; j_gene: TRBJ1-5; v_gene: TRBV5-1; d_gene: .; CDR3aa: CASSLEGQPQHF; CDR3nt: TGCGCCAGCAGCTTGGAGGGTCAGCCCCAGCATTTT
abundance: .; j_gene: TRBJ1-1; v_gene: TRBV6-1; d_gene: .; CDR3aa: CASSERPLDSRNTEAFF; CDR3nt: TGTGCCAGCAGTGAGAGGCCGTTGGACAGTAGGAACACTGAAGCTTTCTTT
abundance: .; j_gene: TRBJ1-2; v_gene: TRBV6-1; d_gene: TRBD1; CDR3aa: CASSEGQGWYGYTF; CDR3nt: TGTGCCAGCAGTGAAGGACAGGGATGGTATGGCTACACCTTC
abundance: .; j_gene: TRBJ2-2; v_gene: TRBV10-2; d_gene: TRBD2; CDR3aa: CASSQVRLAGGQNTGELFF; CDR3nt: TGCGCCAGCAGTCAAGTCAGACTAGCGGGGGGGCAAAACACCGGGGAGCTGTTTTTT
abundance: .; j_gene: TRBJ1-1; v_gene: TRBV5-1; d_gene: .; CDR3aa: CASSLREYTEAFF; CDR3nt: TGCGCCAGCAGCTTAAGGGAATACACTGAAGCTTTCTTT
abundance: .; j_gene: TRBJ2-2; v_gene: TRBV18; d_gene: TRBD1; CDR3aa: CASSPGTATGELFF; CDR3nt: TGTGCCAGCTCACCGGGGACAGCAACCGGGGAGCTGTTTTTT
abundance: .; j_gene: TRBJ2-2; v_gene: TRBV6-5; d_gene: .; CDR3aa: CASSYSGHLNTGELFF; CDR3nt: TGTGCCAGCAGTTACTCCGGACACCTGAACACCGGGGAGCTGTTTTTT
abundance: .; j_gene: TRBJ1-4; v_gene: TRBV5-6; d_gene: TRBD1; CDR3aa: CASSSQGINEKLFF; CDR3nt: TGTGCCAGCAGCTCACAGGGGATTAACGAAAAACTGTTTTTT
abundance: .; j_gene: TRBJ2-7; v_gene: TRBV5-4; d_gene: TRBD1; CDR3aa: CASSFQDRRSYEQYF; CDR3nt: TGTGCCAGCAGCTTTCAGGACAGGCGATCCTACGAGCAGTACTTC
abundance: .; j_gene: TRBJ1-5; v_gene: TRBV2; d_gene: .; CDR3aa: CASKGPGGNQPQHF; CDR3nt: TGTGCCAGCAAGGGTCCAGGGGGCAATCAGCCCCAGCATTTT
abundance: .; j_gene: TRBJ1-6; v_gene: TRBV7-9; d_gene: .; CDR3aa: CASSLVLAGYSPLHF; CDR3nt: TGTGCCAGCAGCTTAGTCTTGGCAGGATACTCACCCCTCCACTTT
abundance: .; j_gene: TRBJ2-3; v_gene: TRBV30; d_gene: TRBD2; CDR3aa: CAWTGGAVPTDTQYF; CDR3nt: TGTGCCTGGACGGGGGGGGCAGTACCCACAGATACGCAGTATTTT
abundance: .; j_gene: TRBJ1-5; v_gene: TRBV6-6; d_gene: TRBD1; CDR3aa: CASRVTGGNSNQPQHF; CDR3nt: TGTGCCAGCCGCGTGACAGGGGGAAATAGCAATCAGCCCCAGCATTTT
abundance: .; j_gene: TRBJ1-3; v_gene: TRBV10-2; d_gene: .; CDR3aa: CASSATLGNTIYF; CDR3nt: TGCGCCAGCAGCGCAACTCTTGGAAACACCATATATTTT
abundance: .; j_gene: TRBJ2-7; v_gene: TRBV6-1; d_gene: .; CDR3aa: CASSVAGSYEQYF; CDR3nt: TGTGCCAGCAGTGTGGCGGGATCCTACGAGCAGTACTTC
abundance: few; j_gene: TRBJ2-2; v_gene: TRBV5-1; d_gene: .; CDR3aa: CASSPWGIGELFF; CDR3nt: TGCGCCAGCAGCCCCTGGGGGATCGGGGAGCTGTTTTTT
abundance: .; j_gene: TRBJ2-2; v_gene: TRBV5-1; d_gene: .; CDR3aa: CASKAIANTGELFF; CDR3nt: TGCGCCAGCAAGGCAATAGCGAACACCGGGGAGCTGTTTTTT
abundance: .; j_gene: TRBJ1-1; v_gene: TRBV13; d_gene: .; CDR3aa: CASSSPDRSGVTEAFF; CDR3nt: TGTGCCAGCAGCTCTCCCGACAGGTCAGGCGTCACTGAAGCTTTCTTT
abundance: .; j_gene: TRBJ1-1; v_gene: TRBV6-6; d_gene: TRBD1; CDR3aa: CASHRDSLLMNTEAFF; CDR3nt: TGTGCCAGCCATCGGGACAGCCTTTTAATGAACACTGAAGCTTTCTTT
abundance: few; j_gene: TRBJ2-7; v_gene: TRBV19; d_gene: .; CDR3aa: CATSPGGFYEQYF; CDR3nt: TGTGCCACCAGCCCAGGAGGATTCTACGAGCAGTACTTC
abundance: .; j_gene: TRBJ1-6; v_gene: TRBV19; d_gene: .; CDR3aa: CASSYTGITYNSPLHF; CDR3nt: TGTGCCAGTAGTTACACAGGGATCACCTATAATTCACCCCTCCACTTT
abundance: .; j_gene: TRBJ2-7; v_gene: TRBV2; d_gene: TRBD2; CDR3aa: CASSEYIYSGGDEQYF; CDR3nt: TGTGCCAGCAGTGAATACATTTATAGCGGGGGGGATGAGCAGTACTTC
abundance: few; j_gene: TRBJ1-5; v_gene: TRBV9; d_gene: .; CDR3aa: CASSVQGNQPQHF; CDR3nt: TGTGCCAGCAGCGTACAGGGCAATCAGCCCCAGCATTTT
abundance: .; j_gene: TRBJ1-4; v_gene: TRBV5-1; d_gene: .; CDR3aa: CASSLHGGEDEKLFF; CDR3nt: TGCGCCAGCAGCTTGCATGGGGGGGAGGATGAAAAACTGTTTTTT
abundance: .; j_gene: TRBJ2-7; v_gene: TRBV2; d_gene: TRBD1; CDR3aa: CAINAERGLYEQYF; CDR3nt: TGTGCCATCAACGCCGAGAGGGGGCTTTACGAGCAGTACTTC
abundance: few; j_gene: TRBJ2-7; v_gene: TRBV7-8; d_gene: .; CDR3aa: CASRIEGGAQYF; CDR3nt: TGTGCCAGCAGGATAGAAGGGGGGGCGCAGTACTTC
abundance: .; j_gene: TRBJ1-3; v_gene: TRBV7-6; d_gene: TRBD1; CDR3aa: CASSSESGGSGNTIYF; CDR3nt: TGTGCCAGCAGCTCCGAGTCAGGGGGCTCTGGAAACACCATATATTTT